The clone carrying this T cell receptor (beta chain) was counted between two and nine times. As yet, its antigen is unknown. The V end was cut by 8 bases, the J end by 0 bases, with 11 bases between. CDR1 and CDR2 (germline): SNHLY, FYNNEI. There are 15 residues in the CDR3. The data are from a study of T-cell memory formation after mild COVID-19. General study results and limits: The study detected some responding clones in pre-infection memory, suggesting cross-reactive memory joined.

Constant-segment-primed 5'RACE gave TCR alpha and TCR beta cDNA libraries with sample barcodes and UMIs. TCRdb reprocessed the 5' RACE reads with MiXCR, giving one entry per CDR3 protein. The sample yields about 210,000 distinct CDR3 sequences, about 10% seen once. This chain links TRBV2 with TRBJ2-6; D may be TRBD1 (6 bases). The TCR comes from a young man who had mild COVID-19 (a few samples of this study predate the infection). Cell type and time point are not known. What was sequenced was PBMCs or a T cell subset sorted from them (not recorded which). The CDR3 DNA reads TGTGCCAGCGGTGGGGACATCTCTGGGGCCAACGTCCTGACTTTC. Translated: CASGGDISGANVLTF.